This T cell receptor (beta chain) was obtained from a study of T cell repertoires in cytomegalovirus infection. Study-level points and caveats: Summed frequency of public TCR beta families distinguished CMV carriers with the relevant HLA.

Germline V lookup: CDR1 DFQATT, CDR2 SNEGSKA (reference sequence). The CDR3 totals 17 residues. V lost 0 bases to trimming and J lost 13 bases, with 28 bases between them. In its sample, this clonotype was seen a few times. Its antigen is unknown. Via MiXCR, TCRdb re-called the reads, giving one row per CDR3 protein. The sample includes 290,000 or so distinct CDR3 sequences, 8% to 10% of them seen just once. The chain couples TRBV20-1 to TRBJ1-5, with D possibly being TRBD1 (5 bases). Source material: PBMCs. The receptor was isolated from a human donor in good health (CMV status not recorded). Some clones in this sample may be carry-over from other donors' samples. The CDR3 spells CSARDLRHRTRGPRQHF. The CDR3 nucleotides read TGCAGTGCTAGAGATCTTCGGCACAGGACAAGGGGCCCCAGACAGCATTTT.